One sample yielded the 30 T cell receptor beta chains listed below, sequenced in a study of OX40 agonist ivuxolimab in advanced cancers. Method: immunoSEQ multiplex PCR; TCRdb's copy keeps in-frame clones and lacks some. The table lists around 51,000 clones, around 87% of them singletons, with 10% in the top ten. The sample consisted of CD4+ or CD8+ T cells sorted from blood, taken in a trial of the OX40 agonist ivuxolimab. The receptors were gathered from an adult with an advanced solid tumor such as melanoma, head and neck, liver or kidney cancer.

This sequence joins TRBV10-3 and TRBJ2-1, with 10 bases fitting TRBD2. Trimming took 3 bases from V and 7 from J; bases not matched to a gene: 6. The length of the CDR3 is 15 residues. The V gene's germline CDR1 is ENHRY and CDR2 SYGVKD. CDR3 in amino acids: CAISEASGSVNEQFF. CDR3 DNA: TGTGCCATCAGTGAAGCTAGCGGGAGTGTGAATGAGCAGTTCTTC.

The chain has TRBV5-1 and TRBJ2-1; a possible D gene is TRBD1 (6 bases). The CDR3 extends over 17 amino acids. CDR1 SGHRS and CDR2 YFSETQ come from the germline V gene. Deletions cut 0 bases from V and 5 bases from J, with 18 bases between. CDR3 coding DNA: TGCGCCAGCAGCTTGGCCGGGGCCGGGACACCACACAATGAGCAGTTCTTC. Translating it yields CASSLAGAGTPHNEQFF. Full variable domain (missing parts from reference TRBV5-1 and TRBJ2-1): KAGVTQTPRYLIKTRGQQVTLSCSPISGHRSVSWYQQTPGQGLQFLFEYFSETQRNKGNFPGRFSGRQFSNSRSEMNVSTLELGDSALYLCASSLAGAGTPHNEQFFGPGTRLTVL.

This chain uses TRBV7-8 with TRBJ1-2; D possibly corresponds to TRBD1 (5 bases). Germline V gives CDR1 SGHVS, CDR2 FQNEAQ. This CDR3 spans 15 amino acids. Between the trimmed V and J ends, which lost 0 bases and 4 bases, there was a span of 12 bases. This chain's CDR3 is CASSLAAGLGYGYTF. Here the CDR3 DNA reads TGTGCCAGCAGCTTAGCGGCAGGGCTGGGCTATGGCTACACCTTC.

This clone showed up just a few times. One end of the junction is discordant with germline, which a read error may explain. The chain is built from TRBV27 and TRBJ2-1; no definite D call. Looked up from germline, CDR1 is MNHEY and CDR2 is SMNVEV (reference sequence). The CDR3 covers 13 residues. The CDR3 coding sequence is TGTGCCAGCTCCCCGAGCTCCAACAATGAGCAGTTCTTC. Translation: CASSPSSNNEQFF.

The chain links TRBV27 to TRBJ1-2; a possible D gene is TRBD1 (5 bases). Germline CDR1 is MNHEY and CDR2 is SMNVEV (reference sequence). The length of the CDR3 is 13 residues. With 0 bases removed from V and 7 bases from J, the gap between germline ends came to 9 bases. This CDR3 reads CASSLSKRGGYTF. The CDR3, as DNA: TGTGCCAGCAGTTTATCGAAAAGGGGTGGCTACACCTTC.

V and J are TRBV27 and TRBJ2-1; no definite D call. The germline CDR1 and CDR2 sequences are MNHEY and SMNVEV (reference sequence). The V gene lost 3 bases and the J gene lost 0 bases, with 12 bases spanning the gap. The CDR3 extends over 16 amino acids. The CDR3 spells CASSFVPSPSYNEQFF. The DNA of the CDR3 is TGTGCCAGCAGTTTCGTTCCCTCCCCCTCCTACAATGAGCAGTTCTTC.

This chain uses TRBV5-6 with TRBJ2-7; TRBD2 is a possible D gene (6 bases). The V gene's germline CDR1 is SGHDT and CDR2 YYEEEE. Deletions cut 1 base from V and 4 bases from J, with 12 bases between. The CDR3 is made up of 14 amino acids. The CDR3 loop is CASSLIRETYEQYF. The CDR3 DNA reads as TGTGCCAGCAGCTTGATACGGGAGACATACGAGCAGTACTTC.

The chain couples TRBV4-2 to TRBJ2-7; 11 nucleotides line up with TRBD1. The CDR3 covers 18 residues. Per germline, CDR1 LGHNA and CDR2 YNFKEQ. The J segment lost 2 bases and the V segment lost 0 bases, leaving 9 bases of the junction unmatched. The chain's CDR3 is CASSQDSRGQGVTYEQYF. For the CDR3, the DNA is TGTGCCAGCAGCCAAGATTCCCGGGGACAGGGGGTGACCTACGAGCAGTACTTC.

The chain couples TRBV6-1 to TRBJ1-3; D not certain. Germline CDR1 is MNHNS and CDR2 is SASEGT. Trimming pared 5 bases from V and 3 bases from J, leaving 11 bases between. The CDR3 has 14 amino acids. The CDR3 spells CASSSRAGGNTIYF. CDR3 in DNA: TGTGCCAGCAGTAGTAGGGCGGGTGGAAACACCATATATTTT.

The J gene is TRBJ1-1, the V gene TRBV7-6; possibly TRBD1 for D (6 bases). The CDR3 totals 15 residues. Looked up from germline, CDR1 is SGHVS and CDR2 is FNYEAQ. The V gene lost 4 bases and the J gene lost 2 bases, with 14 bases spanning the gap. The CDR3 protein is CASSSEVGANTEAFF. CDR3 DNA sequence: TGTGCCAGCAGCTCAGAAGTGGGGGCCAACACTGAAGCTTTCTTT. Full variable domain (remainder filled in from reference TRBV7-6 and TRBJ1-1): GAGVSQSPRYKVTKRGQDVALRCDPISGHVSLYWYRQALGQGPEFLTYFNYEAQQDKSGLPNDRFSAERPEGSISTLTIQRTEQRDSAMYRCASSSEVGANTEAFFGQGTRLTVV.

The chain uses TRBV7-2 and TRBJ2-5; D perhaps matches TRBD1 (6 bases). The CDR3 sequence is 17 residues long. Germline CDR1 is SGHTA and CDR2 is FQGNSA. Between the trimmed V and J ends, which lost 1 base and 7 bases, there was a span of 22 bases. This CDR3 reads CASSLDIRGARLGTQYF. As DNA, the CDR3 is TGTGCCAGCAGCTTAGATATCAGGGGAGCTCGCTTGGGGACCCAGTACTTC.

The rearrangement joins TRBV5-1 to TRBJ1-1; D is uncertain. The germline V and J ends were trimmed by 2 bases and 6 bases, with 11 bases remaining between them. The CDR3 is 13 amino acids. CDR1 and CDR2 from the germline V gene are SGHRS and YFSETQ. The CDR3 nucleotides are TGCGCCAGCAGCTTCCCGGGTCTCGCTGAAGCTTTCTTT. Protein: CASSFPGLAEAFF.

The chain couples TRBV4-1 to TRBJ2-1; 7 nucleotides match TRBD2. Germline V gene lookup returns CDR1 MGHRA and CDR2 YSYEKL. The V segment lost 1 base and the J segment 3 bases; nucleotides outside the gene matches: 3. This CDR3 is built from 15 residues. CDR3 sequence reads: CASSQGAGVYNEQFF. For the CDR3, the DNA is TGCGCCAGCAGCCAAGGGGCGGGGGTCTACAATGAGCAGTTCTTC.

V and J are TRBV11-3 and TRBJ2-7; maybe TRBD1 (6 bases). V lost 4 bases and J lost 4, with 14 bases in between. This CDR3 is 14 amino acids long. The V gene's germline CDR1 is SGHNT and CDR2 YENEEA. The CDR3 loop is CASSSLSQGYEQYF. The CDR3 DNA sequence: TGTGCCAGCAGCTCATTATCACAGGGTTACGAGCAGTACTTC.

V gene TRBV7-8 combines with J gene TRBJ2-7, with a possible D match to TRBD1 (6 bases). CDR1 is SGHVS and CDR2 is FQNEAQ in the germline V gene. V was clipped by 0 bases and J by 3 bases, with 12 bases between them. The CDR3 loop spans 15 amino acids. CDR3 DNA sequence: TGTGCCAGCAGCTTAGCATCAAGGGGGTTCTACGAGCAGTACTTC. Protein product: CASSLASRGFYEQYF.

The V and J genes are TRBV9 and TRBJ2-3; maybe TRBD2 (6 bases). The CDR3 contains 14 residues. Trimming shortened V by 0 bases and J by 6 bases, and 11 bases separated the two germline ends. CDR1 and CDR2 from the germline V gene are SGDLS and YYNGEE. The CDR3 DNA reads TGTGCCAGCAGCGTAGCGGGAGAGGTTGATACGCAGTATTTT. Amino acid sequence: CASSVAGEVDTQYF.

This clone was detected once. The chain carries TRBV6-5 and TRBJ2-7, with D possibly being TRBD2 (5 bases). The V gene lost 2 bases and the J gene lost 2 bases, with 7 bases spanning the gap. Germline V CDR1 and CDR2: MNHEY, SVGAGI. The CDR3 sequence is 13 residues long. The CDR3 sequence is CASSYSGAYEQYF. DNA for the CDR3: TGTGCCAGCAGTTACAGCGGAGCCTACGAGCAGTACTTC.

The chain carries TRBV7-6 and TRBJ1-5; 8 positions match TRBD1. The J segment lost 6 bases and the V segment lost 1 base, leaving 5 bases of the junction unmatched. CDR3 length: 15 amino acids. The V gene's germline CDR1 is SGHVS and CDR2 FNYEAQ. CDR3 in amino acids: CASSLEAGGSQPQHF. The CDR3, as DNA: TGTGCCAGCAGCTTAGAGGCAGGGGGCAGTCAGCCCCAGCATTTT.

The chain links TRBV5-1 to TRBJ1-2, with unresolved D. Germline CDR1 reads SGHRS; CDR2 reads YFSETQ. Trimming removed 4 bases from V and 0 bases from J, with 19 bases in between. The CDR3 consists of 17 residues. The CDR3 is CASSPKGRKIANYGYTF. As DNA, the CDR3 is TGCGCCAGCAGCCCTAAAGGGCGAAAGATAGCTAACTATGGCTACACCTTC.

The rearrangement uses TRBV5-6 and TRBJ1-1, with D possibly matching TRBD1 (5 bases). The CDR3 has 14 amino acids. The V end lost 4 bases, the J end lost 4 bases, and 14 bases lay between the germline ends. Germline values: CDR1 SGHDT, CDR2 YYEEEE. This CDR3 is CASSGGRVFTEAFF. The CDR3 DNA reads as TGTGCCAGCAGCGGGGGAAGGGTTTTCACTGAAGCTTTCTTT.

The chain recombines TRBV4-1 with TRBJ1-3, with unresolved D. In germline, CDR1 is MGHRA, CDR2 YSYEKL. V lost 7 bases and J lost 0, with 4 bases in between. This CDR3 is 12 amino acids long. The DNA of the CDR3 is TGCGCCAGCAATTGCTCTGGAAACACCATATATTTT. This gives the protein CASNCSGNTIYF.

J is TRBJ2-1 and V is TRBV19; the D gene is possibly TRBD2 (6 bases). This CDR3 is 14 amino acids long. Trimming took 3 bases from V and 7 from J, leaving 13 bases between them. Germline-derived CDR1 and CDR2 are LNHDA and SQIVND (reference sequence). The DNA of the CDR3 is TGTGCCAGTAGTATGCGGGGTGCCTGGAATGAGCAGTTCTTC. Protein: CASSMRGAWNEQFF.

This sequence joins TRBV9 and TRBJ2-3; weak D call: TRBD2 (6 bases). The V gene lost 3 bases and the J gene lost 0 bases, with 14 bases spanning the gap. The CDR3 runs to 16 residues. Germline assignment: CDR1 SGDLS and CDR2 YYNGEE. CDR3 nucleotides: TGTGCCAGCAGCGACCCCGGGGGTGCTAGCACAGATACGCAGTATTTT. Translated: CASSDPGGASTDTQYF.

The chain has TRBV5-6 and TRBJ1-2; 8 nucleotides agree with TRBD1. The CDR3 has 15 residues. Germline V gives CDR1 SGHDT, CDR2 YYEEEE. V shed 4 bases and J 3 bases; nucleotides not matched to a gene: 8. CDR3 sequence (DNA): TGTGCCAGCAGCCTGGACAGGGTGCCTCACTATGGCTACACCTTC. Its protein is CASSLDRVPHYGYTF.

The rearrangement joins TRBV19 to TRBJ1-1, with TRBD1 matching over 7 bases. The trim removed 2 bases at V and 0 bases at J, leaving 3 bases unmatched. The CDR3 has 15 residues. The germline CDR1 and CDR2 sequences are LNHDA and SQIVND (reference sequence). The CDR3 reads CASSITGAVNTEAFF. DNA for the CDR3: TGTGCCAGTAGTATAACAGGGGCCGTGAACACTGAAGCTTTCTTT. Filled out from reference TRBV19 and TRBJ1-1, the complete variable domain reads DGGITQSPKYLFRKEGQNVTLSCEQNLNHDAMYWYRQDPGQGLRLIYYSQIVNDFQKGDIAEGYSVSREKKESFPLTVTSAQKNPTAFYLCASSITGAVNTEAFFGQGTRLTVV.

V gene TRBV29-1 combines with J gene TRBJ1-2, with D perhaps matching TRBD1 (5 bases). CDR1 and CDR2 from the germline V gene are SQVTM and ANQGSEA. This CDR3 has 10 amino acids. V was pared by 6 bases and J by 4 bases, with 6 bases between. The CDR3 nucleotides read TGCAGCGTGGGGGGCTATGGCTACACCTTC. Translation gives CSVGGYGYTF.

This chain connects TRBV4-3 to TRBJ2-1; 7 nucleotides align to TRBD2. Germline CDR1 is LGHNA and CDR2 is YSLEER. The CDR3 consists of 13 residues. J lost 12 bases, V lost 1 base, and 6 bases had no gene match. The CDR3 reads CASSQAMGRGQFF. The CDR3 DNA sequence: TGCGCCAGCAGCCAAGCCATGGGGAGGGGGCAGTTCTTC.

V usage is TRBV7-2 and J usage is TRBJ2-2; 7 bases are shared with TRBD1. Trimming took 5 bases from V and 0 from J; bases not matched to a gene: 15. The CDR3 has 19 residues. Germline V gene sequence: CDR1 SGHTA, CDR2 FQGNSA. CDR3 nucleotide sequence: TGTGCCAGCAGCCCACACGGGACAGAATTTATTGCGAACACCGGGGAGCTGTTTTTT. As protein: CASSPHGTEFIANTGELFF.

The chain joins TRBV19 to TRBJ1-1, with no clear D. The CDR3 consists of 12 residues. V was cut by 5 bases and J by 11 bases, with 15 bases left in between. Germline loops: CDR1 LNHDA, CDR2 SQIVND (reference sequence). The CDR3 loop is CASSLGSFDAFF. In DNA, the CDR3 is TGTGCCAGTAGTTTGGGCAGTTTTGACGCTTTCTTT. Full variable domain (rest looked up from reference TRBV19 and TRBJ1-1): DGGITQSPKYLFRKEGQNVTLSCEQNLNHDAMYWYRQDPGQGLRLIYYSQIVNDFQKGDIAEGYSVSREKKESFPLTVTSAQKNPTAFYLCASSLGSFDAFFGQGTRLTVV.

This clone was counted a single time. The rearrangement uses TRBV27 and TRBJ2-3, with D perhaps matching TRBD2 (5 bases). The CDR3 consists of 15 residues. The germline V gene has CDR1 MNHEY and CDR2 SMNVEV (reference sequence). Trimming cost V 4 bases and J 5 bases, with 16 bases left between them. The CDR3 DNA follows: TGTGCCAGCAGTTCGAAGTACTTGACTATAGATACGCAGTATTTT. This encodes CASSSKYLTIDTQYF.